This T cell receptor beta chain was sequenced during a study of T cell changes during pregnancy in multiple sclerosis. Germline V gene sequence: CDR1 SQVTM, CDR2 ANQGSEA. The CDR3 contains 15 residues. V was pared by 4 bases and J by 2 bases, with 10 bases of the junction left unmatched. Repertoires were generated with immunoSEQ multiplex PCR, while TCRdb's copy carries only in-frame clones and drops some. The table records 50,000 or so clones, around nine tenths of them present only once. V and J are TRBV29-1 and TRBJ2-7; 8 bases agree with TRBD1. This clonotype was sampled from a female donor with multiple sclerosis, enrolled in a pregnancy study. Here the sequenced sample was CD4+ T cells from peripheral blood mononuclear cells, taken before pregnancy. The CDR3 loop is CSVATDRGAPYEQYF. CDR3 coding DNA: TGCAGCGTTGCAACAGACAGGGGAGCCCCCTACGAGCAGTACTTC.